The 3 T cell receptor beta chains listed next were all sequenced from one sample in a study. From the 5' RACE reads, TCRdb called clonotypes with MiXCR, one entry per CDR3 protein. The data contain roughly 50,000 distinct CDR3 sequences, over 15% of them singletons. The material sequenced was naive CD4+ T cells sorted from blood. Subset given: naive CD4+ T cells, CD4+CD45RA+CD25-. These receptors were taken from a female donor with breast cancer.

The chain combines TRBV18 with TRBJ2-7; 7 nucleotides match TRBD1. Germline CDR1 reads KGHSH; CDR2 reads LQKENI. J gave up 12 bases and V 5 bases, and 10 bases lay outside the gene matches. The CDR3 extends over 12 amino acids. CDR3 coding DNA: TGTGCCAGCTCAGGCGACAGGGTTATAAGGTACTTC. It specifies CASSGDRVIRYF.

This clonotype occurred a few times. The chain couples TRBV20-1 to TRBJ2-1, with TRBD2 as a possible D gene (7 bases). The CDR3 extends over 18 amino acids. From germline, CDR1 is DFQATT and CDR2 SNEGSKA (reference sequence). V lost 0 bases, J lost 6 bases, and 24 bases lay in between. The CDR3 nucleotides read TGCAGTGCTAGAGATATCCATACGATCGGGGGGCGCCCCAATGAGCAGTTCTTC. This encodes CSARDIHTIGGRPNEQFF.

In its sample, this clonotype was seen a few times. CDR3 DNA: TGTGCCACGGCTCGACCGAACACCGGGGAGCTGTTTTTT. Encoded protein: CATARPNTGELFF. The chain combines TRBV24-1 with TRBJ2-2; D is uncertain. CDR1 KGHDR and CDR2 SFDVKD come from the germline V gene. CDR3 length equals 13 residues. V was pared by 10 bases and J by 0 bases, with 8 bases between.